The 14 T cell receptor beta chains listed next were all sequenced from one sample in a study of Tregs in tolerant kidney transplant recipients. Measured with immunoSEQ multiplex PCR; TCRdb has only the in-frame clones, and not every one. The table shows around 70,000 clones, with over 85% occurring only once. This specimen consisted of CD8+ T cells from blood, obtained before the transplant. The source of these receptors is a human donor who received a combined kidney and bone marrow transplant.

This clone was recorded only once. The rearrangement links TRBV4-1 to TRBJ1-5; D is ambiguous. Germline values: CDR1 MGHRA, CDR2 YSYEKL. This CDR3 comprises 13 residues. V dropped 3 bases and J dropped 5 bases, with 8 bases sitting between them. The CDR3 DNA is TGCGCCAGCAGCCAGGCCGGGGATCAGCCCCAGCATTTT. Its protein is CASSQAGDQPQHF.

The rearrangement joins TRBV4-3 to TRBJ2-7; tentatively, D is TRBD1 (5 bases). Germline V gene lookup returns CDR1 LGHNA and CDR2 YSLEER. V lost 3 bases and J lost 7, with 13 bases in between. The CDR3 totals 13 residues. The CDR3 region has the DNA TGCGCCAGCAGCCATCAGGGATATTGGGAGCAGTACTTC. It translates to CASSHQGYWEQYF.

The J gene is TRBJ2-7, the V gene TRBV9, with a weak D call TRBD2 (6 bases). V was shortened by 0 bases and J by 2 bases, with 9 bases between the two germline ends. CDR1 is SGDLS, CDR2 YYNGEE, per germline. The CDR3 consists of 14 residues. As DNA, the CDR3 is TGTGCCAGCAGCGTAGTGGGGGGAGCCTACGAGCAGTACTTC. The encoded protein is CASSVVGGAYEQYF.

The chain combines TRBV18 with TRBJ2-7, with TRBD2 matching 13 bases. The CDR3 extends over 17 amino acids. Germline assignment: CDR1 KGHSH and CDR2 LQKENI. The V and J ends lost 2 bases and 2 bases, in that order; junction bases with no gene match: 6. The CDR3 DNA is TGTGCCAGCTCACCAGGACTAGCGGGAGTGGACCCCTACGAGCAGTACTTC. Translating it yields CASSPGLAGVDPYEQYF.

The chain recombines TRBV27 with TRBJ1-2; 7 bases align to TRBD1. From germline, CDR1 is MNHEY and CDR2 SMNVEV (reference sequence). CDR3 length equals 19 residues. Trimming at V came to 5 bases and at J to 7 bases, leaving 25 bases not matched to a gene. In DNA, the CDR3 is TGTGCCAGCAGTCTGGGTAGGCCCGCGCTCTCGGACAGGTTGGGTGGCTACACCTTC. The encoded protein is CASSLGRPALSDRLGGYTF.

This clone was recorded once. The V call is TRBV28, the J call TRBJ2-5, with 10 bases that match TRBD2. The V segment lost 6 bases and the J segment 1 base; nucleotides outside the gene matches: 17. This CDR3 contains 19 residues. Germline loops: CDR1 MDHEN, CDR2 SYDVKM. The CDR3 sequence: CASSLTRGGLAGVQETQYF. The CDR3 DNA reads as TGTGCCAGCAGCCTTACCAGGGGGGGGCTAGCGGGAGTCCAAGAGACCCAGTACTTC.

The V gene is TRBV4-2, the J gene TRBJ2-1, with 8 positions matching TRBD2. Trimming at V came to 0 bases and at J to 4 bases, leaving 2 bases not matched to a gene. Per the germline V gene, CDR1 is LGHNA and CDR2 is YNFKEQ. The CDR3 sequence is 15 residues long. CDR3 sequence reads: CASSQDTSGYNEQFF. The CDR3 nucleotides read TGTGCCAGCAGCCAAGATACTAGCGGATACAATGAGCAGTTCTTC.

The chain joins TRBV4-1 to TRBJ2-2; unclear D gene. With 3 bases removed from V and 8 bases from J, the gap between germline ends came to 19 bases. Per germline, CDR1 MGHRA and CDR2 YSYEKL. The CDR3 is 16 residues long. For the CDR3, the DNA is TGCGCCAGCAGCCACCTCGATTTAGTTCTCGGGGGGGAGCTGTTTTTT. Translated: CASSHLDLVLGGELFF.

This chain joins TRBV7-9 and TRBJ1-2, with D perhaps matching TRBD1 (5 bases). Germline CDR1 and CDR2: SEHNR and FQNEAQ (reference sequence). The CDR3 is made up of 17 amino acids. V lost 1 base and J lost 4, with 19 bases in between. The CDR3 region is CASSLGVATGNRYGYTF. The CDR3 nucleotides read TGTGCCAGCAGCTTAGGGGTAGCTACAGGTAATCGCTATGGCTACACCTTC. Complete variable domain (other parts from reference TRBV7-9 and TRBJ1-2): DTGVSQNPRHKITKRGQNVTFRCDPISEHNRLYWYRQTLGQGPEFLTYFQNEAQLEKSRLLSDRFSAERPKGSFSTLEIQRTEQGDSAMYLCASSLGVATGNRYGYTFGSGTRLTVV.

J is TRBJ1-2 and V is TRBV30, with TRBD1 matching over 8 bases. Trimming at V came to 2 bases and at J to 8 bases, leaving 7 bases not matched to a gene. Germline CDR1 is GTSNPN and CDR2 is SVGIG (reference sequence). This CDR3 region has 13 residues. CDR3 DNA sequence: TGTGCCTGGAGTCCTGGACAGGGAGGAGGCTACACCTTC. Translation: CAWSPGQGGGYTF.

The chain is built from TRBV7-9 and TRBJ2-1; 7 bases line up with TRBD2. V shed 6 bases, J shed 6 bases, and the junction held 2 bases outside the gene matches. Per the germline V gene, CDR1 is SEHNR and CDR2 is FQNEAQ (reference sequence). The CDR3 totals 12 residues. The CDR3 nucleotides read TGTGCCAGCAGACGGACTAGCAATGAGCAGTTCTTC. Its translation: CASRRTSNEQFF.

This chain uses TRBV27 with TRBJ2-2, with a tentative D call TRBD2 (5 bases). CDR3 length: 13 residues. V was shortened by 6 bases and J by 1 base, with 6 bases between the two germline ends. Germline-derived CDR1 and CDR2 are MNHEY and SMNVEV (reference sequence). The CDR3 loop is CASRGLNTGELFF. The CDR3 DNA sequence: TGTGCCAGCAGAGGACTGAACACCGGGGAGCTGTTTTTT.

The chain employs TRBV27 and TRBJ2-1; the D is unclear. Germline CDR1 MNHEY, CDR2 SMNVEV (reference sequence). Trimming cost V 3 bases and J 2 bases, with 11 bases left between them. This CDR3 comprises 15 residues. In nucleotides, the CDR3 is TGTGCCAGCAGTTTCGAGGCGGCAGCCTACAATGAGCAGTTCTTC. Translation gives CASSFEAAAYNEQFF.

V usage is TRBV6-5 and J usage is TRBJ1-2, with a weak D call TRBD1 (6 bases). Per germline, CDR1 MNHEY and CDR2 SVGAGI. The CDR3 has 14 residues. V was cut by 0 bases and J by 8 bases, with 13 bases left in between. This CDR3 reads CASSYSEGVEGYTF. DNA for the CDR3: TGTGCCAGCAGTTACTCTGAGGGGGTTGAGGGCTACACCTTC.